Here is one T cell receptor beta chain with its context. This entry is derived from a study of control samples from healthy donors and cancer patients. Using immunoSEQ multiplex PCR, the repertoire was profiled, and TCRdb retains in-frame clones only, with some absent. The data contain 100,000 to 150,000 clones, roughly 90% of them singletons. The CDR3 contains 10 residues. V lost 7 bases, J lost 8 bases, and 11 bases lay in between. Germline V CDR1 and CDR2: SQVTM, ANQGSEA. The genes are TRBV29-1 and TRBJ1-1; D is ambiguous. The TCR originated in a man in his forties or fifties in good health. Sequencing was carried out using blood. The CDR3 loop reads CSGGGGEAFF. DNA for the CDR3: TGCAGCGGTGGCGGTGGAGAAGCTTTCTTT.